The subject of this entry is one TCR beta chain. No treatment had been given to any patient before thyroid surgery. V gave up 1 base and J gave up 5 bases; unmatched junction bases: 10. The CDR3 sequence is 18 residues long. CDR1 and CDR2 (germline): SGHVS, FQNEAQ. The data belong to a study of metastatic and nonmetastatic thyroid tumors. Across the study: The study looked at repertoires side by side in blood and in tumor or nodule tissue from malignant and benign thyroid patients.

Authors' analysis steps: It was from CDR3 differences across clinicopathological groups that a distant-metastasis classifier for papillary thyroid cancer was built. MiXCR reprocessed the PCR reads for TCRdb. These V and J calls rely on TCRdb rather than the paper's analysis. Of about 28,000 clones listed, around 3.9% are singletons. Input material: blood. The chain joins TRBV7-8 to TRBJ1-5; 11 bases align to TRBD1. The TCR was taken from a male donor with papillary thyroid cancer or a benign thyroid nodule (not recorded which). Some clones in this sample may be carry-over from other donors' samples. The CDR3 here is CASSLVWYRDRGDQPQHF. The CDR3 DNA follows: TGTGCCAGCAGCTTAGTGTGGTACCGGGACAGGGGGGATCAGCCCCAGCATTTT.